These 20 T cell receptor beta chains originate from one sample sequenced in a study of a mutant IDH1 vaccine in newly diagnosed glioma. TCRdb's table, derived via immunoSEQ multiplex PCR, lists solely in-frame clones and lacks some. The sample has around 50,000 clones; around 86% are singletons. Time point denoted: baseline, week 1 (first vaccination visit). Specified treatment: pre-vaccination baseline after standard-of-care therapy. Sequencing used PBMCs, obtained from a glioma patient treated with radiotherapy, temozolomide or both. These receptors all stem from a man aged 40-49 years with glioma.

The chain recombines TRBV7-2 with TRBJ2-7; D is tentatively TRBD1 or TRBD2 (6 bases each). V was clipped by 3 bases and J by 4 bases, with 10 bases between them. This CDR3 is built from 13 residues. Germline CDR1 SGHTA, CDR2 FQGNSA. In nucleotides, the CDR3 is TGTGCCAGCAGCTTGGGGGGCCCTTACGAGCAGTACTTC. It encodes CASSLGGPYEQYF.

This chain uses TRBV2 with TRBJ1-2; 9 bases line up with TRBD1. The CDR3 spans 14 residues. With V trimmed by 4 bases and J by 7 bases, 7 bases remained unmatched. CDR1 is SNHLY and CDR2 is FYNNEI in the germline V gene. The CDR3 region is CASSGDRASAGYTF. The CDR3 coding sequence is TGTGCCAGCAGTGGGGACAGGGCTTCGGCTGGCTACACCTTC.

This clone appeared a single time. V usage is TRBV10-3 and J usage is TRBJ2-7; D perhaps matches TRBD2 (5 bases). The CDR3 totals 14 residues. Germline loops: CDR1 ENHRY, CDR2 SYGVKD. V gave up 2 bases and J gave up 3 bases, with 11 bases separating them. The CDR3 here is CAISERTARYEQYF. CDR3 coding DNA: TGTGCCATCAGTGAGCGGACTGCCCGCTACGAGCAGTACTTC.

The gene calls are TRBV10-3 and TRBJ1-3, with D uncertain. The ends were cut back, 10 bases at V and 0 bases at J, with 7 bases in the middle. The CDR3 extends over 12 amino acids. The V gene's germline CDR1 is ENHRY and CDR2 SYGVKD. The CDR3 bases are TGTGCCACCGGTGCCTCTGGAAACACCATATATTTT. It specifies CATGASGNTIYF.

The chain carries TRBV5-8 and TRBJ2-5, with 8 positions matching TRBD2. Germline values: CDR1 SGHTS, CDR2 YDEGEE. The CDR3 spans 16 residues. With V trimmed by 4 bases and J by 2 bases, 10 bases remained unmatched. The CDR3 spells CASSPDGTSQQETQYF. The CDR3 DNA reads as TGTGCCAGCAGCCCGGACGGGACTAGTCAACAAGAGACCCAGTACTTC.

This clone was detected only a few times. The J gene is TRBJ2-1, the V gene TRBV6-5, with D possibly TRBD2 on 5 matching bases. CDR3 length: 15 residues. Trimming took off 6 bases at V and 5 bases at J, with 17 bases between the two ends. Germline CDR1 is MNHEY and CDR2 is SVGAGI. This CDR3 is CASRFGRTPNNEQFF. Written as DNA, the CDR3 is TGTGCCAGCAGATTTGGGAGAACACCTAACAATGAGCAGTTCTTC.

The rearrangement links TRBV4-3 to TRBJ2-1; 9 positions agree with TRBD2. Trimming at V came to 0 bases and at J to 12 bases, leaving 12 bases not matched to a gene. Per germline, CDR1 LGHNA and CDR2 YSLEER. The CDR3 covers 16 residues. The CDR3 loop reads CASSQERGRAGGTQFF. The CDR3 coding sequence is TGCGCCAGCAGCCAAGAGAGAGGCCGGGCGGGAGGGACGCAGTTCTTC.

This chain uses TRBV7-2 with TRBJ1-2; no firm D call. Between the trimmed V and J ends, which lost 1 base and 0 bases, there was a span of 6 bases. Germline-derived CDR1 and CDR2 are SGHTA and FQGNSA. This CDR3 has 14 amino acids. The CDR3, as DNA: TGTGCCAGCAGCTTAGGAACGGCTAACTATGGCTACACCTTC. Its protein product is CASSLGTANYGYTF.

Regarding this clone: A read error may produce the germline difference seen at one junction end. V and J are TRBV7-8 and TRBJ2-7; D call uncertain. Germline V CDR1 and CDR2: SGHVS, FQNEAQ. This CDR3 has 16 residues. The CDR3 DNA reads TGTGCCAGCTTTAAAGTGGGCCTGACGCCCTCCCACGAGCAGTACTTC. This codes for CASFKVGLTPSHEQYF.

The rearrangement links TRBV9 to TRBJ2-5, with a weak D call TRBD1 (6 bases). Germline values: CDR1 SGDLS, CDR2 YYNGEE. This CDR3 contains 15 residues. Trimming left V 4 bases short and J 5 bases short, with 18 bases between. The CDR3 protein is CASSSEGVRSETQYF. In nucleotides, the CDR3 is TGTGCCAGCAGCTCCGAGGGGGTAAGGAGCGAGACCCAGTACTTC.

The gene calls are TRBV7-6 and TRBJ2-7; D unclear. Deletions cut 5 bases from V and 1 base from J, with 15 bases between. CDR1 and CDR2 from the germline V gene are SGHVS and FNYEAQ. This CDR3 has 15 residues. CDR3 bases: TGTGCCAGCAGCGACCTTAGTATAGGTTCCTACGAGCAGTACTTC. This gives the protein CASSDLSIGSYEQYF.

The V call is TRBV19, the J call TRBJ1-2, with D perhaps matching TRBD1 (5 bases). CDR1 and CDR2 from the germline V gene are LNHDA and SQIVND (reference sequence). There are 18 residues in the CDR3. V shed 4 bases and J shed 0 bases, with 21 bases lying between them. CDR3 in amino acids: CASSTHQGLGRANYGYTF. In DNA form, the CDR3 reads TGTGCCAGTAGTACCCACCAGGGTCTGGGAAGGGCTAACTATGGCTACACCTTC.

The genes are TRBV5-1 and TRBJ2-5; tentatively, D is TRBD2 (6 bases). Germline lookup yields CDR1 SGHRS and CDR2 YFSETQ. This CDR3 is 14 amino acids long. The ends were cut back, 3 bases at V and 3 bases at J, with 12 bases in the middle. CDR3 region: CASSWRRAEETQYF. Written as DNA, the CDR3 is TGCGCCAGCAGCTGGCGGAGGGCGGAAGAGACCCAGTACTTC.

The chain recombines TRBV4-2 with TRBJ1-5; D not resolved. With 4 bases removed from V and 5 bases from J, the gap between germline ends came to 12 bases. The CDR3 totals 14 residues. Germline CDR1 reads LGHNA; CDR2 reads YNFKEQ. CDR3 region: CASSPYRVHQPQHF. In DNA form, the CDR3 reads TGTGCCAGCAGCCCATACAGAGTCCATCAGCCCCAGCATTTT.

This chain uses TRBV7-9 with TRBJ2-7; D is tentatively TRBD1 or TRBD2 (6 bases each). Looked up from germline, CDR1 is SEHNR and CDR2 is FQNEAQ (reference sequence). This CDR3 has 12 amino acids. Trimming took 1 base from V and 6 from J, leaving 7 bases between them. CDR3 sequence reads: CASSLGGAEQYF. The CDR3, as DNA: TGTGCCAGCAGCTTAGGGGGGGCCGAGCAGTACTTC.

The J gene is TRBJ1-5, the V gene TRBV7-9, with a possible D match to TRBD1 (5 bases). The V gene lost 3 bases and the J gene lost 4 bases, with 7 bases spanning the gap. CDR1 and CDR2 (germline): SEHNR, FQNEAQ (reference sequence). This CDR3 is built from 13 residues. The CDR3 loop reads CASSFAGNQPQHF. The CDR3 bases are TGTGCCAGCAGCTTCGCAGGGAATCAGCCCCAGCATTTT.

The rearrangement links TRBV7-2 to TRBJ2-7, with D possibly being TRBD1 (5 bases). This CDR3 spans 17 amino acids. Germline V gene lookup returns CDR1 SGHTA and CDR2 FQGNSA. The V end lost 1 base, the J end lost 4 bases, and 20 bases lay between the germline ends. CDR3 amino acids: CASSLVAGGQQAYEQYF. The DNA for the CDR3 is TGTGCCAGCAGCTTAGTGGCAGGTGGACAACAGGCTTACGAGCAGTACTTC.

The chain recombines TRBV5-1 with TRBJ1-1; D is unclear. The CDR3 has 14 amino acids. Germline V gene data show CDR1 as SGHRS and CDR2 as YFSETQ. The V end was cut by 0 bases, the J end by 1 base, with 7 bases between. This CDR3 is CASSLAPANTEAFF. The CDR3 DNA follows: TGCGCCAGCAGCTTGGCCCCAGCGAACACTGAAGCTTTCTTT.

The CDR3 DNA reads TGTGCCAGCAGTTTCGACGCGGGAGCGTTCAATGAGCAGTTCTTC. This sequence encodes CASSFDAGAFNEQFF. V and J are TRBV7-3 and TRBJ2-1; 7 bases fit TRBD2. Germline V lookup: CDR1 SGHTA, CDR2 FQGTGA. With 6 bases clipped from V and 6 bases from J, the junction kept 11 bases outside the gene matches. The CDR3 has 15 amino acids.

This chain uses TRBV11-2 with TRBJ1-1; no clear D. Deletions cut 1 base from V and 11 bases from J, with 11 bases between. This CDR3 comprises 12 residues. The V gene's germline CDR1 is SGHAT and CDR2 FQNNGV. The CDR3, as DNA: TGTGCCAGCAGCTTAGGGACGGCGGGCGCTTTCTTT. As protein: CASSLGTAGAFF. Based on the CDR3 plus reference TRBV11-2 and TRBJ1-1, the full variable domain is EAGVAQSPRYKIIEKRQSVAFWCNPISGHATLYWYQQILGQGPKLLIQFQNNGVVDDSQLPKDRFSAERLKGVDSTLKIQPAKLEDSAVYLCASSLGTAGAFFGQGTRLTVV.